These T cell receptor beta chains were read from a single sample in a study of cytotoxic CD8 clonotypes in ibrutinib-treated CLL. Profiling relied on immunoSEQ multiplex PCR, and the TCRdb table lists in-frame clones only, not all of them. The data contain 150,000 or so clones, about 84% of them singletons. The sample consisted of PBMCs, taken after 24 months of ibrutinib treatment. The receptors shown here come from a human donor with chronic lymphocytic leukemia. CDR3s include the opening cysteine and the closing phenylalanine or tryptophan. D genes are given only for firm matches. Clone size, where shown, is once, few, many, or a class for clones that have expanded.

CASSLSRGDTEAFF TGTGCCAGCTCACTATCTCGGGGGGACACTGAAGCTTTCTTT . TRBV18 . 14 TRBJ1-1
CASSSRRWEKLFF TGTGCCAGTAGCTCCCGGAGATGGGAAAAACTGTTTTTT . TRBV19 . 13 TRBJ1-4
CASSSRHQGYNEQFF TGTGCCAGTAGTTCCCGTCACCAAGGTTACAATGAGCAGTTCTTC . TRBV19 . 15 TRBJ2-1
CASSLRQGVTQPQHF TGTGCCAGCAGTTTAAGACAGGGTGTAACTCAGCCCCAGCATTTT TRBD1 TRBV27 . 15 TRBJ1-5
CASHTPSMGNQPQHF TGTGCCAGCCATACCCCTTCCATGGGCAATCAGCCCCAGCATTTT . TRBV19 . 15 TRBJ1-5
CASSPAGGRHGYTF TGTGCCAGTAGTCCCGCAGGGGGAAGGCATGGCTACACCTTC TRBD1 TRBV19 . 14 TRBJ1-2
CASSYSAGGAEAFF TGTGCCAGCAGTTACTCGGCAGGGGGCGCTGAAGCTTTCTTT TRBD1 TRBV6-5 . 14 TRBJ1-1
CASSSFSGGTEAFF TGTGCCAGCAGCTCCTTCTCAGGGGGCACTGAAGCTTTCTTT TRBD1 TRBV11-2 . 14 TRBJ1-1
CASRLQGTGNWRDYGYTF TGTGCCAGCAGGCTACAAGGGACAGGGAATTGGCGGGACTATGGCTACACCTTC TRBD1 TRBV7-3 . 18 TRBJ1-2
CASSRQTGDEKLFF TGTGCCAGCAGCCGGCAGACAGGTGATGAAAAACTGTTTTTT . TRBV7-3 . 14 TRBJ1-4
CASSLGTASLYF TGTGCCAGCAGCTTAGGGACCGCGTCCTTGTATTTT . TRBV7-3 . 12 TRBJ1-3
CASSKSGQGVTEAFF TGTGCCAGCAGCAAATCGGGACAGGGGGTAACTGAAGCTTTCTTT . TRBV21-1 . 15 TRBJ1-1
CASSLSGVAGELFF TGTGCCAGCAGCTTATCAGGGGTGGCCGGGGAGCTGTTTTTT . TRBV7-3 . 14 TRBJ2-2
CAWTDIATEAFF TGTGCCTGGACAGACATTGCGACTGAAGCTTTCTTT . TRBV30 . 12 TRBJ1-1
CASSPEIAGANVLTF TGTGCCAGCAGCCCTGAGATCGCTGGGGCCAACGTCCTGACTTTC . TRBV11-2 once 15 TRBJ2-6
CASSYSGGRGNTEAFF TGTGCCAGCAGTTACTCGGGTGGTCGCGGGAACACTGAAGCTTTCTTT . TRBV6-5 . 16 TRBJ1-1
CASSPTANYGYTF TGCGCCAGCAGCCCGACAGCAAACTATGGCTACACCTTC . TRBV5-1 . 13 TRBJ1-2
CASSLAGTSAMAQYF TGTGCCAGCAGCTTAGCGGGGACTAGCGCGATGGCCCAGTACTTC TRBD2 TRBV7-8 . 15 TRBJ2-5
CASSVVDEQYF TGTGCCAGCAGTGTGGTCGACGAGCAGTACTTC . TRBV7-9 . 11 TRBJ2-7
CASSQPTVSYEQYF TGTGCCAGCAGCCAACCTACAGTCTCCTACGAGCAGTACTTC . TRBV4-2 . 14 TRBJ2-7
CAIIPGADTQYF TGTGCCATTATACCAGGGGCAGATACGCAGTATTTT . TRBV19 . 12 TRBJ2-3
CASSQGIPTSSGTGELFF TGCGCCAGCAGCCAAGGGATCCCCACGTCCTCGGGAACCGGGGAGCTGTTTTTT . TRBV4-3 once 18 TRBJ2-2
CASREGTDNNEQFF TGTGCCAGCAGAGAAGGGACAGATAACAATGAGCAGTTCTTC TRBD1 TRBV28 . 14 TRBJ2-1
CSVETASTDTQYF TGCAGCGTTGAGACAGCGAGCACAGATACGCAGTATTTT . TRBV29-1 . 13 TRBJ2-3
CASSLGTGRSGELFF TGCGCCAGCAGCCTGGGGACAGGACGGTCCGGGGAGCTGTTTTTT TRBD1 TRBV5-1 once 15 TRBJ2-2
CAWSLRGTLAKNIQYF TGTGCCTGGAGCTTACGGGGAACGCTAGCCAAAAACATTCAGTACTTC . TRBV30 . 16 TRBJ2-4
CASSQGTQETQYF TGTGCCAGCAGTCAGGGGACACAAGAGACCCAGTACTTC . TRBV6-5 . 13 TRBJ2-5
CASSPGLAGRTGELFF TGTGCCAGCAGCCCGGGACTAGCGGGTAGGACCGGGGAGCTGTTTTTT TRBD2 TRBV7-9 . 16 TRBJ2-2
CASSETGSTEAFF TGTGCCAGCAGCGAAACAGGGTCCACTGAAGCTTTCTTT . TRBV9 . 13 TRBJ1-1
CASSVGGDTQYF TGTGCCAGCAGCGTAGGCGGAGATACGCAGTATTTT . TRBV9 . 12 TRBJ2-3
CASSVQGANEKLFF TGTGCCAGCAGCGTACAGGGAGCTAATGAAAAACTGTTTTTT . TRBV9 . 14 TRBJ1-4
CAWSVRLGTLPYEQYF TGTGCCTGGAGTGTAAGGTTAGGGACTTTACCCTACGAGCAGTACTTC . TRBV30 . 16 TRBJ2-7
CASSVMGNEQYF TGTGCCAGCAGTGTTATGGGTAACGAGCAGTACTTC . TRBV2 . 12 TRBJ2-7
CASSLWTPTDTQYF TGCGCCAGCAGCTTGTGGACACCCACAGATACGCAGTATTTT . TRBV5-1 . 14 TRBJ2-3
CASSYSWGINQPQHF TGTGCCAGCAGTTACTCGTGGGGCATCAATCAGCCCCAGCATTTT . TRBV6-5 . 15 TRBJ1-5
CASSLGLAGGGSYNEQFF TGTGCCAGCAGCTTAGGCCTAGCGGGAGGCGGCTCCTACAATGAGCAGTTCTTC TRBD2 TRBV11-3 . 18 TRBJ2-1
CASRDTGGAPGYTF TGTGCCAGCAGGGATACAGGGGGCGCGCCTGGCTACACCTTC TRBD1 TRBV6-1 . 14 TRBJ1-2
CAGSFGAWSNQPQHF TGTGCCGGCTCTTTTGGGGCTTGGAGCAATCAGCCCCAGCATTTT . TRBV28 . 15 TRBJ1-5
CASSSLPGTGAAEQYF TGTGCCAGCAGTTCCCTGCCGGGGACAGGGGCGGCCGAGCAGTACTTC TRBD1 TRBV6-5 . 16 TRBJ2-7
CASSLETSNQPQHF TGTGCCAGCAGCTTAGAGACGAGCAATCAGCCCCAGCATTTT . TRBV7-9 . 14 TRBJ1-5
CATSRDTGYEQYF TGTGCCACCAGCAGAGATACCGGCTACGAGCAGTACTTC . TRBV15 . 13 TRBJ2-7
CASSQDRTAPRGLADNEQFF TGCGCCAGCAGCCAAGATAGGACAGCTCCGCGGGGACTAGCGGACAATGAGCAGTTCTTC TRBD2 TRBV4-1 . 20 TRBJ2-1